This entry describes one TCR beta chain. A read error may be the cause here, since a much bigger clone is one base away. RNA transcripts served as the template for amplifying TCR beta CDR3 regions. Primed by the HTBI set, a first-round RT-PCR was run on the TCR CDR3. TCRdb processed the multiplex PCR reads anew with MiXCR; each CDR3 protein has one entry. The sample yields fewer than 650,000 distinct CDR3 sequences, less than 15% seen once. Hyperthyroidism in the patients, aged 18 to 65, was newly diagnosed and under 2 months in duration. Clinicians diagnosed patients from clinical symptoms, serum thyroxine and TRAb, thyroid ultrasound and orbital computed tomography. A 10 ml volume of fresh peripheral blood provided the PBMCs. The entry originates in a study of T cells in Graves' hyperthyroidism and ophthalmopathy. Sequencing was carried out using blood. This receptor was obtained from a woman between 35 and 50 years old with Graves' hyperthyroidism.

For the CDR3, the DNA is TGTGCCAGCAGTGGATTGGGGCCCGCAGATACGCAGTATTTT. Encoded protein: CASSGLGPADTQYF. The gene calls are TRBV6-1 and TRBJ2-3, with D perhaps matching TRBD1 (5 bases). V was pared by 4 bases and J by 4 bases, with 12 bases between. Per germline, CDR1 MNHNS and CDR2 SASEGT. The length of the CDR3 is 14 residues.